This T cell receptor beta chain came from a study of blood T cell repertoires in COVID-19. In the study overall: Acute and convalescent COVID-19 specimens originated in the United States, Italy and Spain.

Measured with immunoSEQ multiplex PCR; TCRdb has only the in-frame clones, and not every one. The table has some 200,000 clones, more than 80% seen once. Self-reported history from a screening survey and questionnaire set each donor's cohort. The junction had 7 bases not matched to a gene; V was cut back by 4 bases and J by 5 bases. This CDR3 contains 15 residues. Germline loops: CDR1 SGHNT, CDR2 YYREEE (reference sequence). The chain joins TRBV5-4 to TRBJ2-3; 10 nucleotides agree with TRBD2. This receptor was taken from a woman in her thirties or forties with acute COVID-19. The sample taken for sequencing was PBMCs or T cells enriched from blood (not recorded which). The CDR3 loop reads CASSPQVAGGDTQYF. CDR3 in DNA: TGTGCCAGCAGCCCGCAGGTAGCGGGGGGAGATACGCAGTATTTT.